Sequencing of this TCR beta chain was carried out in a study of T cell repertoires in cytomegalovirus infection. Study overall: CMV epitopes that were recently identified and HLA-C-restricted were used alongside well-studied HLA-B-restricted ones. An indication of both CMV infection and matching HLA type came from public TCR beta signatures.

TCRdb re-called the reads with MiXCR, one entry per CDR3 protein. The sample holds approximately 350,000 distinct CDR3 sequences, roughly 34% seen once. In its sample, this clonotype was seen a few times. Its target is unknown. From germline, CDR1 is SGHTA and CDR2 FQGNSA. After removal of 5 bases from V and 4 bases from J, the junction contained 7 bases not matched to a gene. The length of the CDR3 is 16 residues. The clonotype originates from a human donor in good health (CMV status not recorded). Some clones in this sample may be carry-over from other donors' samples. The chain couples TRBV7-2 to TRBJ1-6, with TRBD1 identical over 8 bases. This specimen was cultured PBMCs, taken from culture after CMV antigen stimulation. The CDR3 here is CASSLPGGIYNSPLHF. As DNA, the CDR3 is TGTGCCAGCAGCCTTCCAGGGGGCATATATAATTCACCCCTCCACTTT.